This is a list of T cell receptor beta chains from one sample in a study of cytomegalovirus exposure and HLA in healthy donors. Generated by immunoSEQ multiplex PCR, the TCRdb table keeps only in-frame clones and is missing some. Among some 350,000 clones listed, approximately 86% were seen once. Specimen: PBMCs. The source of these receptors is a woman aged 25 to 39 in good health and CMV-seropositive. Both conserved end residues are part of each CDR3. D genes are given only for firm matches. The size of a clone is reported for some rows only, either as once, few or many, or as a class for expanded clones.

j_gene: TRBJ2-7
abundance: -
v_gene: TRBV7-6
d_gene: TRBD1
CDR3aa: CASSSIPGQGAYEQYF
CDR3nt: TGTGCCAGCAGCTCAATCCCGGGACAGGGGGCCTACGAGCAGTACTTC

j_gene: TRBJ2-3
abundance: -
v_gene: TRBV7-9
d_gene: -
CDR3aa: CASSLAASTDTQYF
CDR3nt: TGTGCCAGCAGCTTAGCGGCTAGCACAGATACGCAGTATTTT

j_gene: TRBJ2-7
abundance: few
v_gene: TRBV28
d_gene: -
CDR3aa: CASSPGPYEQYF
CDR3nt: TGTGCCAGCAGCCCGGGTCCCTACGAGCAGTACTTC

j_gene: TRBJ2-5
abundance: -
v_gene: TRBV29-1
d_gene: -
CDR3aa: CSVEPNHQETQYF
CDR3nt: TGCAGCGTTGAGCCGAACCACCAAGAGACCCAGTACTTC

j_gene: TRBJ2-5
abundance: -
v_gene: TRBV7-8
d_gene: -
CDR3aa: CASSITGTSQETQYF
CDR3nt: TGTGCCAGCAGCATTACCGGGACTTCACAAGAGACCCAGTACTTC

j_gene: TRBJ1-2
abundance: -
v_gene: TRBV6-5
d_gene: TRBD1
CDR3aa: CASSYGQGADGYTF
CDR3nt: TGTGCCAGCAGTTACGGACAGGGGGCGGATGGCTACACCTTC

j_gene: TRBJ2-7
abundance: -
v_gene: TRBV6-5
d_gene: -
CDR3aa: CASTSRREQYF
CDR3nt: TGTGCCAGCACCTCCCGGAGGGAGCAGTACTTC

j_gene: TRBJ2-1
abundance: -
v_gene: TRBV7-6
d_gene: -
CDR3aa: CASSNSQRGQRGLYEQFF
CDR3nt: TGTGCCAGCAGCAATTCCCAACGGGGCCAACGGGGTCTCTATGAGCAGTTCTTC

j_gene: TRBJ1-6
abundance: -
v_gene: TRBV5-6
d_gene: -
CDR3aa: CASSYLRVRKYNSPLHF
CDR3nt: TGTGCCAGCAGCTACCTACGGGTCCGTAAATATAATTCACCCCTCCACTTT

j_gene: TRBJ2-3
abundance: once
v_gene: TRBV29-1
d_gene: -
CDR3aa: CSVEDNRDPYTDTQYF
CDR3nt: TGCAGCGTTGAAGACAACAGGGACCCCTACACAGATACGCAGTATTTT

j_gene: TRBJ1-4
abundance: -
v_gene: TRBV6-5
d_gene: TRBD1
CDR3aa: CASSYSLTGVFEKLFF
CDR3nt: TGTGCCAGCAGTTACTCGTTGACAGGGGTTTTTGAAAAACTGTTTTTT

j_gene: TRBJ1-2
abundance: once
v_gene: TRBV7-2
d_gene: TRBD1
CDR3aa: CASSSVQGTNGYTF
CDR3nt: TGTGCCAGCAGCTCGGTACAGGGGACCAATGGCTACACCTTC

j_gene: TRBJ2-1
abundance: -
v_gene: TRBV7-8
d_gene: -
CDR3aa: CASSLIGGLGSYNEQFF
CDR3nt: TGTGCCAGCAGCTTAATCGGGGGGCTGGGGTCCTACAATGAGCAGTTCTTC

j_gene: TRBJ1-1
abundance: -
v_gene: TRBV4-3
d_gene: TRBD1
CDR3aa: CASRDRGQNTEAFF
CDR3nt: TGCGCCAGTAGAGACAGGGGGCAGAACACTGAAGCTTTCTTT